This T cell receptor (beta chain) was sequenced during a study of molecular identifiers for immune sequencing clone quantification. Regarding this clonotype: Its specificity is not known. A single base separates this from a much larger clone, so it may be a read error.

TCRdb reanalysed the PCR reads using MiXCR and keeps one entry per CDR3 protein. The table records around 480,000 distinct CDR3 sequences, roughly a fifth of them present only once. CDR3 length: 15 amino acids. V lost 1 base and J 4 bases, leaving 14 bases between the germline ends. Looked up from germline, CDR1 is LGHNA and CDR2 is YSLEER. From approximately 20,000 to 1,000,000 sorted cells, naive CD8 libraries were generated with 10%, 30% or 50% RNA. Regarding the study as a whole: The study reportedly detected spiked Jurkat TCR RNA from one cell among approximately 1 million naive cells. For highly expanded clones, sizes could be underestimated when identical TCR molecules share a barcode.

Source material: naive CD8+ T cells from blood, with Jurkat cell RNA spiked in. Documented subset: FACS-sorted CD8+CD4-CCR7+CD45RA+ naive T cells. The sequence was obtained from a human donor in good health. Some libraries in this study had Jurkat cell RNA spiked in. The gene calls are TRBV4-3 and TRBJ2-7; a possible D gene is TRBD1 (5 bases). CDR3 region: CASSQGNNRNYEQYF. The CDR3 coding sequence is TGCGCCAGCAGCCAAGGGAACAACAGGAATTACGAGCAGTACTTC.